A selection of T cell receptor beta chains follows, all from one sample in a study of blood T cell repertoires in COVID-19. Here immunoSEQ multiplex PCR was the method, and the copy in TCRdb shows in-frame clones only, minus some. Here the sample spans approximately 200,000 clones, roughly four fifths being singletons. The specimen sequenced was PBMCs or T cells enriched from blood (not recorded which). These receptors came from a man between 35 and 55 years old who had recovered from COVID-19. The conserved cysteine and the conserved F or W are not part of the CDR3 here. D genes are given only for firm matches.

TRBV7-2	TRBJ2-1	TRBD1	ASSLDRGYNEQF
TRBV6-2/TRBV6-3	TRBJ2-7	TRBD1	ASSSTRQGLYEQY
TRBV7-3	TRBJ1-1	-	ASSSQGAGTEAF
TRBV4-3	TRBJ1-5	-	ASSQDWQTHQPQH
TRBV4-3	TRBJ1-1	-	ASSQVEGNTEAF
TRBV7-2	TRBJ2-1	-	ASSYSGGAYNEQF
TRBV7-2	TRBJ1-6	-	ASSPPGLYNSPLH
TRBV19	TRBJ2-3	TRBD2	ASSLAGSTDTQY
TRBV5-4	TRBJ2-1	-	ASSSSPGIVGEQF
TRBV6-4	TRBJ1-5	TRBD1	ASRDRGRGNQPQH
TRBV9	TRBJ1-5	-	ASSVGQNQPQH
TRBV3-1/TRBV3-2	TRBJ2-1	TRBD2	ASSLLGSGQNNEQF
TRBV25-1	TRBJ1-1	TRBD1	ASSGRQGLSTAGTEAF
TRBV30	TRBJ1-1	-	AWSASEAF
TRBV2	TRBJ2-5	TRBD2	ASSAYGREETQY
TRBV5-6	TRBJ2-5	TRBD1	ASSLQGQETQY
TRBV4-2	TRBJ2-3	TRBD2	ASSPAGGRMHTQY
TRBV20-1	TRBJ1-1	TRBD1	SASIRQGIIKGNTEAF
TRBV5-1	TRBJ2-1	-	ASSLLDSRYNEQF
TRBV6-2/TRBV6-3	TRBJ1-2	-	ASSYGGYGYT
TRBV7-9	TRBJ2-5	-	ASSPEGAETQY
TRBV5-1	TRBJ2-3	TRBD2	ASSLAGGADTQY
TRBV2	TRBJ1-2	-	ASGSNAYGYT
TRBV30	TRBJ1-5	TRBD1	AWRGQGDQPQH
TRBV19	TRBJ2-7	-	ASTNLGTNEQY
TRBV6-5	TRBJ2-5	-	ASSYSRGGQETQY
TRBV7-9	TRBJ2-7	-	ASSLGRDYEQY
TRBV7-7	TRBJ1-2	-	ASSQRAYGYT